This TCR beta chain was observed in a study of shared clonotypes between healthy human individuals. Study information: Each donor's CD8 memory used one plate, CD8 naive two, each CD4 subset three.

The table lists this clone with a few counts. The assay was carried out at the deep level. Original handling: ImmunoSEQ output lacked quality scores and full-length reads, limiting matched filtering. TCRdb's table, derived via immunoSEQ multiplex PCR, lists solely in-frame clones and lacks some. That table gives V, J and clone size, and the DNA gave D and trimming. Here the sample spans about 960,000 clones, about three quarters being singletons. V dropped 6 bases and J dropped 2 bases, with 6 bases sitting between them. The CDR3 consists of 12 residues. CDR1 is MDHEN and CDR2 is SYDVKM in the germline V gene.

This clonotype originated in a man aged 18 to 30 in good health. The genes are TRBV28 and TRBJ2-3; D gene unclear. Sample: memory CD4+ T cells sorted from blood. Subset defined: CD45RA-negative fraction. As DNA, the CDR3 is TGTGCCAGCAGCAAGAACACAGATACGCAGTATTTT. It is translated as CASSKNTDTQYF.